The 14 T cell receptor beta chains listed next were all sequenced from one sample in a study of blood T cell repertoires in COVID-19. Method: immunoSEQ multiplex PCR; TCRdb's copy keeps in-frame clones and lacks some. The sample records around 140,000 clones, 82% being singletons. Source material: peripheral blood. The receptors were gathered from a human donor with acute or convalescent COVID-19. The donor label of this sample is uncertain.

The chain couples TRBV30 to TRBJ1-4; 9 positions match TRBD1. Germline V gene data show CDR1 as GTSNPN and CDR2 as SVGIG (reference sequence). CDR3 length: 14 residues. V gave up 3 bases and J gave up 3 bases; unmatched junction bases: 2. Written as DNA, the CDR3 is TGTGCCTGGAGGGGACAGGGACCTAATGAAAAACTGTTTTTT. The encoded protein is CAWRGQGPNEKLFF.

The genes are TRBV20-1 and TRBJ1-5, with D hard to call. The CDR3 length is 14 residues. The germline V and J ends were trimmed by 3 bases and 2 bases, with 11 bases remaining between them. CDR1 and CDR2 (germline): DFQATT, SNEGSKA (reference sequence). The CDR3 loop is CSASTGVGNQPQHF. In DNA, the CDR3 is TGCAGTGCTAGTACCGGGGTAGGCAATCAGCCCCAGCATTTT.

The V gene is TRBV6-5, the J gene TRBJ1-6; D not certain. V gave up 3 bases and J gave up 10 bases, with 19 bases separating them. The CDR3 spans 16 residues. Germline V gene lookup returns CDR1 MNHEY and CDR2 SVGAGI. The CDR3 reads CASSYKAFVGSSPLHF. CDR3 DNA sequence: TGTGCCAGCAGTTATAAGGCGTTTGTGGGGAGCTCACCCCTCCACTTT.

The genes are TRBV3-1 (or the pseudogene TRBV3-2) and TRBJ2-7; 9 bases fit TRBD1. The CDR3 contains 14 residues. V gave up 4 bases and J gave up 3 bases; unmatched junction bases: 4. Germline V gene data show CDR1 as LGHDT and CDR2 as YNNKEL (reference sequence). Written as DNA, the CDR3 is TGTGCCAGCAGCCGGGACAGGGTATTCTACGAGCAGTACTTC. Its protein is CASSRDRVFYEQYF.

This chain links TRBV5-1 with TRBJ1-4; D gene ambiguous. This CDR3 is 13 amino acids long. CDR1 and CDR2 (germline): SGHRS, YFSETQ. V was cut by 4 bases and J by 5 bases, with 9 bases left in between. CDR3: CASSISANEKLFF. The CDR3 bases are TGCGCCAGCAGCATCTCCGCGAATGAAAAACTGTTTTTT.

The chain couples TRBV15 to TRBJ1-5, with D perhaps matching TRBD1 (5 bases). CDR1 LNHNV and CDR2 YYDKDF come from the germline V gene (reference sequence). There are 15 residues in the CDR3. V gave up 1 base and J gave up 7 bases, with 14 bases separating them. Here the CDR3 DNA reads TGTGCCACCAGCAGAGCAAGGTCGACAGAGCAGCCCCAGCATTTT. It translates to CATSRARSTEQPQHF.

The chain recombines TRBV7-2 with TRBJ2-3; possible D gene TRBD2, 7 bases. V was trimmed by 1 base and J by 3 bases, leaving 17 bases between them. This CDR3 spans 17 amino acids. CDR1 is SGHTA, CDR2 FQGNSA, per germline. The CDR3 coding sequence is TGTGCCAGCAGCTTAGGGGGAGGGGGACTACTAACAGATACGCAGTATTTT. It codes for CASSLGGGGLLTDTQYF.

The J gene is TRBJ1-2, the V gene TRBV7-2; the D gene is possibly TRBD1 (5 bases). The CDR3 is 17 residues long. Germline CDR1 and CDR2: SGHTA and FQGNSA. V was clipped by 5 bases and J by 3 bases, with 22 bases between them. CDR3 in DNA: TGTGCCAGCAGCCTTAGCCCCCTTTTGGGGGGAGACTATGGCTACACCTTC. This sequence encodes CASSLSPLLGGDYGYTF.

The gene calls are TRBV5-6 and TRBJ1-5, with D possibly being TRBD1 (5 bases). Trimming took 4 bases from V and 2 from J, leaving 16 bases between them. The CDR3 totals 16 residues. Germline-derived CDR1 and CDR2 are SGHDT and YYEEEE. The CDR3 DNA reads TGTGCCAGCAGCCAGGGTCCGGCCCTGGGCAATCAGCCCCAGCATTTT. It specifies CASSQGPALGNQPQHF. The full variable domain, in which reference TRBV5-6 and TRBJ1-5 provide the parts outside the CDR3, is DAGVTQSPTHLIKTRGQQVTLRCSPKSGHDTVSWYQQALGQGPQFIFQYYEEEERQRGNFPDRFSGHQFPNYSSELNVNALLLGDSALYLCASSQGPALGNQPQHFGDGTRLSIL.

The chain links TRBV6-5 to TRBJ1-1; 8 nucleotides agree with TRBD1. CDR1 and CDR2 (germline): MNHEY, SVGAGI. V shed 5 bases, J shed 4 bases, and the junction held 6 bases outside the gene matches. The CDR3 spans 14 residues. CDR3 nucleotide sequence: TGTGCCAGCAGTAGACAGGGGACAGGCACTGAAGCTTTCTTT. Protein product: CASSRQGTGTEAFF.

For this clone: A junction boundary mismatches the germline segment, possibly from a read error. This chain connects TRBV18 to TRBJ2-7; D perhaps matches TRBD2 (6 bases). The length of the CDR3 is 12 residues. Germline CDR1 KGHSH, CDR2 LQKENI. The CDR3 sequence is CASSGDSYEQCF. In nucleotides, the CDR3 is TGTGCCAGCTCAGGGGACTCCTACGAGCAGTGCTTC.

The chain is built from TRBV10-2 and TRBJ2-7; D uncertain. From germline, CDR1 is WSHSY and CDR2 SAAADI. This CDR3 is built from 12 residues. V was cut by 4 bases and J by 0 bases, with 4 bases left in between. The chain's CDR3 is CASSVSSYEQYF. CDR3 coding DNA: TGCGCCAGCAGTGTGAGCTCCTACGAGCAGTACTTC.

Only a few counts were recorded for this clone. The chain has TRBV5-1 and TRBJ2-2, with D hard to call. The V end lost 4 bases, the J end lost 7 bases, and 8 bases lay between the germline ends. The CDR3 is made up of 12 amino acids. Germline V CDR1 and CDR2: SGHRS, YFSETQ. CDR3 in amino acids: CASSDSSGELFF. The CDR3 DNA follows: TGCGCCAGCAGCGACTCTAGCGGGGAGCTGTTTTTT.

The chain joins TRBV3-1 (or the pseudogene TRBV3-2) to TRBJ2-5; 7 nucleotides align to TRBD1. V lost 4 bases, J lost 3 bases, and 11 bases stayed unmatched. Germline V CDR1 and CDR2: LGHDT, YNNKEL (reference sequence). This CDR3 is built from 16 residues. CDR3 bases: TGTGCCAGCAGCCGTCTACTGGGACAGACCGAAGAGACCCAGTACTTC. Translating it yields CASSRLLGQTEETQYF.